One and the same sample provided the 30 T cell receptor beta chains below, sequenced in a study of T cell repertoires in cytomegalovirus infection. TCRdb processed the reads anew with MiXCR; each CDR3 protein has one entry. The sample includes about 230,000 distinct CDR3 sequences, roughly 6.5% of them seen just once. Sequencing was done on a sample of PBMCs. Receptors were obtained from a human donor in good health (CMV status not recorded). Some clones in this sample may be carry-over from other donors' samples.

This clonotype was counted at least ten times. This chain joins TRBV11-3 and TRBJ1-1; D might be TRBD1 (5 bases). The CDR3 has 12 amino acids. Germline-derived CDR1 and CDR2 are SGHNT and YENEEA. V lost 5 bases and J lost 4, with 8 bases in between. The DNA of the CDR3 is TGTGCCAGCAGCCCGGGGGGCACTGAAGCTTTCTTT. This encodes CASSPGGTEAFF.

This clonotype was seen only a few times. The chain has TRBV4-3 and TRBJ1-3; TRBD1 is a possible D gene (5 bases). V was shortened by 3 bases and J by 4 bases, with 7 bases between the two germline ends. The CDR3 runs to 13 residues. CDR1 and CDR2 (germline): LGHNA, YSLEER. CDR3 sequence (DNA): TGCGCCAGCAGCCATGGGACGGGAAACACCATATATTTT. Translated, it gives CASSHGTGNTIYF.

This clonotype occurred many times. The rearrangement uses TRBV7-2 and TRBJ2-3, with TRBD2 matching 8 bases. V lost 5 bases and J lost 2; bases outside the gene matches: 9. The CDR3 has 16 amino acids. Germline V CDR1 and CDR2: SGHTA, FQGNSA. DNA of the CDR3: TGTGCCAGCAGCCGCAGGGCGGGGGGCCCCACAGATACGCAGTATTTT. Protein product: CASSRRAGGPTDTQYF.

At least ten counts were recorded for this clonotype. The CDR3 DNA reads as TGTGCCAGCAGTTTCCAGAACACTGAAGCTTTCTTT. This encodes CASSFQNTEAFF. The chain links TRBV6-6 to TRBJ1-1; D remains unclear. This CDR3 is 12 amino acids long. The germline V gene has CDR1 MNHNY and CDR2 SVGAGI (reference sequence). V was clipped by 4 bases and J by 1 base, with 4 bases between them.

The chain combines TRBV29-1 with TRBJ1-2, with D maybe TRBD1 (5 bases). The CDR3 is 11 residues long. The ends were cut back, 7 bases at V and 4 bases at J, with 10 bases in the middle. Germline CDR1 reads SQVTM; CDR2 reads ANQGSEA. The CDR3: CSAGGSYGYTF. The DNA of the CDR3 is TGCAGCGCCGGGGGAAGCTATGGCTACACCTTC.

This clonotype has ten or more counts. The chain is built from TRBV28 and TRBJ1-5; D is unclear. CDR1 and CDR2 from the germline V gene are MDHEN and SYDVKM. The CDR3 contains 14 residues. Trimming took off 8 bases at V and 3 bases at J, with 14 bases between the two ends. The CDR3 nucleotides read TGTGCCAGCCACGCCGCCAGGCCCAATCAGCCCCAGCATTTT. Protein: CASHAARPNQPQHF.

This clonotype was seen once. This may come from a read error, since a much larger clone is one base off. The CDR3 protein is CASSLELWGRLF. DNA for the CDR3: TGTGCCAGCAGCTTAGAATTATGGGGACGGTTGTTC. V gene TRBV7-2 combines with J gene TRBJ2-6; the D gene could be TRBD1 or TRBD2 (5 bases each). The germline V gene has CDR1 SGHTA and CDR2 FQGNSA. CDR3 size: 12 residues.

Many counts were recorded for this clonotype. CDR3: CSALASRDSRYEQYF. The CDR3 coding sequence is TGCAGTGCTTTAGCTTCGAGGGACAGTAGGTACGAGCAGTACTTC. This chain connects TRBV20-1 to TRBJ2-7; TRBD1 matches at 7 bases. The CDR3 contains 15 residues. Germline V lookup: CDR1 DFQATT, CDR2 SNEGSKA (reference sequence). With V trimmed by 5 bases and J by 4 bases, 14 bases remained unmatched.

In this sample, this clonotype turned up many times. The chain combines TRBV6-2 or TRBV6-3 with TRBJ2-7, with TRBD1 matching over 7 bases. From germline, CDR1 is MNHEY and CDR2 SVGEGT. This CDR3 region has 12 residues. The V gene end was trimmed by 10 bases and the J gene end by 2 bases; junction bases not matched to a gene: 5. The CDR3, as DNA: TGTGCCACGCGACAGGGCCCCTACGAGCAGTACTTC. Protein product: CATRQGPYEQYF.

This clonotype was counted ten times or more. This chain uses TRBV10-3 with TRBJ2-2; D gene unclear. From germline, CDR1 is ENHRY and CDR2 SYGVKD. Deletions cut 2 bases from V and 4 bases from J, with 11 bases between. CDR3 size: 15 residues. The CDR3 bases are TGTGCCATCAGTGAGACCCGGGTCATCACCGGGGAGCTGTTTTTT. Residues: CAISETRVITGELFF.

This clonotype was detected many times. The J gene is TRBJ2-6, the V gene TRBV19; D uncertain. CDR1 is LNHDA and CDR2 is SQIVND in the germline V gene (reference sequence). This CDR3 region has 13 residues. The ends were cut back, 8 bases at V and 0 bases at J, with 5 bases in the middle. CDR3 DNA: TGTGCCAGTTGCTACTCTGGGGCCAACGTCCTGACTTTC. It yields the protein CASCYSGANVLTF.

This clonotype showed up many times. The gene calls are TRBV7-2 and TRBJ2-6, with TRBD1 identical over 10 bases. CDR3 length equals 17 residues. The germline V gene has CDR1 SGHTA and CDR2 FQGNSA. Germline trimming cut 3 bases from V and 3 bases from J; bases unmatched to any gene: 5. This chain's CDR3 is CASSFDRGRGGANVLTF. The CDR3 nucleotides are TGTGCCAGCAGCTTCGACAGGGGGCGCGGTGGGGCCAACGTCCTGACTTTC.

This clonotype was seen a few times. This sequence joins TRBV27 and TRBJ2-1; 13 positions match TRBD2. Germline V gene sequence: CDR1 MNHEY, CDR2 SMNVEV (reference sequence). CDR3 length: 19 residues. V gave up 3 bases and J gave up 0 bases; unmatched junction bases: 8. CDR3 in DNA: TGTGCCAGCAGTTTCAGACTAGCGGGGGGCCAGAGCTCCTACAATGAGCAGTTCTTC. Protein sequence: CASSFRLAGGQSSYNEQFF.

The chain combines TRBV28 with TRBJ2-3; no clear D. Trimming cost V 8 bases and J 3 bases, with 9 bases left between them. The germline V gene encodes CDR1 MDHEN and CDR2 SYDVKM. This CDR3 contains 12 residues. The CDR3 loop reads CASGLRTDTQYF. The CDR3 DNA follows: TGTGCCAGCGGATTGAGGACAGATACGCAGTATTTT.

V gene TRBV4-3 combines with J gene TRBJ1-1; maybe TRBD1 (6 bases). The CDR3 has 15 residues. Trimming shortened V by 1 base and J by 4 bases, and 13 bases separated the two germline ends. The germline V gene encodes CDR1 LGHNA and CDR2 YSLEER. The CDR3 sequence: CASSQGPGAGTEAFF. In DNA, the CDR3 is TGCGCCAGCAGCCAAGGTCCGGGGGCCGGCACTGAAGCTTTCTTT.

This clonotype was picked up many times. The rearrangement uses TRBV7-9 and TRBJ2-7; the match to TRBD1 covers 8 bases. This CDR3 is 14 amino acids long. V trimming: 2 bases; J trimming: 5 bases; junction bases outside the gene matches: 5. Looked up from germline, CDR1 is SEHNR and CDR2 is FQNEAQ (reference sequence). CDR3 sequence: CASSLLAGGDEQYF. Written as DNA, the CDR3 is TGTGCCAGCAGCTTACTGGCAGGGGGCGACGAGCAGTACTTC.

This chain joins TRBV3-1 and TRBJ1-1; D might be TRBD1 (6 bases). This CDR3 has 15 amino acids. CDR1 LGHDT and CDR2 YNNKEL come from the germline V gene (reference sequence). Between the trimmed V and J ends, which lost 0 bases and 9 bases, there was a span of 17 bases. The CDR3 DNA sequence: TGTGCCAGCAGCCAAGATCTTATGGGGGCTTTCCAAGCTTTCTTT. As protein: CASSQDLMGAFQAFF.

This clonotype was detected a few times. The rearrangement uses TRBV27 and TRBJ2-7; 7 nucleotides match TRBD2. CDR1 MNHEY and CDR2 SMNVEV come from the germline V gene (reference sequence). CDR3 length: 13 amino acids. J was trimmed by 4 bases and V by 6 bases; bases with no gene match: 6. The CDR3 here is CASRYLGGYEQYF. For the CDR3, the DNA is TGTGCCAGCAGGTATCTGGGGGGGTACGAGCAGTACTTC.

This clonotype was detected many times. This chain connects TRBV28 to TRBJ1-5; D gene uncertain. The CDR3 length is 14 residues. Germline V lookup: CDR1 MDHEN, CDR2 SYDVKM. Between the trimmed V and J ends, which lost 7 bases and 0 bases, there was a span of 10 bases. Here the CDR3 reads CASISGPSNQPQHF. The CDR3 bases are TGTGCCAGCATATCCGGACCTAGCAATCAGCCCCAGCATTTT.

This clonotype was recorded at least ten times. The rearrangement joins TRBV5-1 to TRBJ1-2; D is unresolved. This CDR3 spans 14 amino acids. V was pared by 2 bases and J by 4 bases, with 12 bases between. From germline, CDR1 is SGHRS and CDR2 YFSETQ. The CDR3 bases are TGCGCCAGCAGCTTCTCGGATCGGATCTATGGCTACACCTTC. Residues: CASSFSDRIYGYTF.

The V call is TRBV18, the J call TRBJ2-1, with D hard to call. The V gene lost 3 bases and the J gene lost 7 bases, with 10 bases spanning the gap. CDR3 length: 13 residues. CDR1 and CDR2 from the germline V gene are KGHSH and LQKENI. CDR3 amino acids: CASSPDVTNEQFF. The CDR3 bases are TGTGCCAGCTCACCGGATGTAACAAATGAGCAGTTCTTC. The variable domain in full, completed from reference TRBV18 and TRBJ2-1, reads NAGVMQNPRHLVRRRGQEARLRCSPMKGHSHVYWYRQLPEEGLKFMVYLQKENIIDESGMPKERFSAEFPKEGPSILRIQQVVRGDSAAYFCASSPDVTNEQFFGPGTRLTVL.

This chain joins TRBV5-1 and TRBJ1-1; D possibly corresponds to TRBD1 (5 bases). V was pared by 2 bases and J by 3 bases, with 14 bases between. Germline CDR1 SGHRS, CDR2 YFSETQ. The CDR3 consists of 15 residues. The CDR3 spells CASSLIVRGDTEAFF. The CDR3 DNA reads TGCGCCAGCAGCTTAATAGTCCGAGGGGACACTGAAGCTTTCTTT.

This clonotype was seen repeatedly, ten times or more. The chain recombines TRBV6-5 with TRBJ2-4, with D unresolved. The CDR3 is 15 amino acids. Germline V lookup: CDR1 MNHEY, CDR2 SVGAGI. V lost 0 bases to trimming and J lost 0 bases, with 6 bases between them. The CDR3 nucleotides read TGTGCCAGCAGTTACTCCAACCTAGCCAAAAACATTCAGTACTTC. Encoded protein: CASSYSNLAKNIQYF.

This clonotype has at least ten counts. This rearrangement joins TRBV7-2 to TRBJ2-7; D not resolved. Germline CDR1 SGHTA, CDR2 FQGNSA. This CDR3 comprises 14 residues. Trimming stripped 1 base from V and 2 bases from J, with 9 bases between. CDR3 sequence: CASSLDGYTYEQYF. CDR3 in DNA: TGTGCCAGCAGCTTAGACGGCTACACCTACGAGCAGTACTTC.

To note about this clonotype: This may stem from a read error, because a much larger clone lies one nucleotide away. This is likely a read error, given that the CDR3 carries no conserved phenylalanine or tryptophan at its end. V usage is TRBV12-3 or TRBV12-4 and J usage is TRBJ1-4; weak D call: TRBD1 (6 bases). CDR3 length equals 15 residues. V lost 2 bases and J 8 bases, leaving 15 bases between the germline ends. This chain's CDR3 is CASSLRVRGREKLFL. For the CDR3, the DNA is TGTGCCAGCAGTTTACGGGTCAGGGGTCGGGAAAAACTGTTTCTT.

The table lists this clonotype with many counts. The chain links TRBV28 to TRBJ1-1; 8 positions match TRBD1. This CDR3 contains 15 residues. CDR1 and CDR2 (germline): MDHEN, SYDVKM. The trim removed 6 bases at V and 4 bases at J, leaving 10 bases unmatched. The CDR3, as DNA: TGTGCCAGCAGACCTTCAGGGGGCATTCGCACTGAAGCTTTCTTT. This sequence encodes CASRPSGGIRTEAFF.

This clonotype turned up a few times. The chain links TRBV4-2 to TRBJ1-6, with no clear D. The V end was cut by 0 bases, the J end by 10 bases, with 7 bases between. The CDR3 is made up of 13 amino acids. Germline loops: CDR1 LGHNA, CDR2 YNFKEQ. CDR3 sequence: CASSQERTSPLHF. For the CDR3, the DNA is TGTGCCAGCAGCCAAGAAAGGACGTCACCCCTCCACTTT.

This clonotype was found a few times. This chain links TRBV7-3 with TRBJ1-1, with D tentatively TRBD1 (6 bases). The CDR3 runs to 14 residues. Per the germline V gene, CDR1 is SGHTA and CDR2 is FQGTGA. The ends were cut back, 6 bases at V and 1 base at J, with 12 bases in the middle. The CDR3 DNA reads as TGTGCCAGCAGTACACAGGGTGCGAACACTGAAGCTTTCTTT. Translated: CASSTQGANTEAFF.

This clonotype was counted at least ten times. The CDR3 DNA sequence: TGTGCCAGCAGCTTGGGACCTACGGGACAGTCGGCCACCGGGGAGCTGTTTTTT. This codes for CASSLGPTGQSATGELFF. The chain couples TRBV5-5 to TRBJ2-2; 7 bases are shared with TRBD1. CDR3 size: 18 residues. In germline, CDR1 is SGHKS, CDR2 YYEKEE (reference sequence). The ends lost 0 bases at V and 4 bases at J; junction bases unmatched: 12.

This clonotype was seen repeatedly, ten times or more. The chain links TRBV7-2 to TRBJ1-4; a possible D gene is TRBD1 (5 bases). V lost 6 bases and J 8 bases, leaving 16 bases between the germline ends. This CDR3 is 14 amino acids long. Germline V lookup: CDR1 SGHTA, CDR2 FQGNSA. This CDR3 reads CASRPSRGGEKLFF. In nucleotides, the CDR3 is TGTGCCAGCAGGCCTTCGCGGGGGGGGGAAAAACTGTTTTTT.